The sequence of this TCR beta chain was determined in a study of blood T cell repertoires in COVID-19. Study background: The United States, Italy and Spain supplied acute and convalescent COVID-19 samples. PBMCs, B-cell-depleted T cells, or T cells were the source of the cDNA or gDNA that made up the material.

Per the original methods: Amplification from reference gene primers served as the basis for estimated nucleated cell counts. Repertoires were generated with immunoSEQ multiplex PCR, while TCRdb's copy carries only in-frame clones and drops some. V and J calls and clone size follow that table, whereas D and trimming were derived from the DNA. The sample contains 15,000 to 20,000 clones, approximately 86% of which appear only once. Germline-derived CDR1 and CDR2 are MNHEY and SVGAGI. The CDR3 contains 15 residues. V trimming: 7 bases; J trimming: 3 bases; junction bases outside the gene matches: 4. The V and J genes are TRBV6-5 and TRBJ2-4, with 12 bases lining up with TRBD2. The sequence was collected from a human donor in a cohort sampled during active COVID-19. The source material was peripheral blood. The chain's CDR3 is CASTPTSGSKNIQYF. The CDR3 DNA follows: TGTGCCAGCACCCCGACTAGCGGGAGCAAAAACATTCAGTACTTC.